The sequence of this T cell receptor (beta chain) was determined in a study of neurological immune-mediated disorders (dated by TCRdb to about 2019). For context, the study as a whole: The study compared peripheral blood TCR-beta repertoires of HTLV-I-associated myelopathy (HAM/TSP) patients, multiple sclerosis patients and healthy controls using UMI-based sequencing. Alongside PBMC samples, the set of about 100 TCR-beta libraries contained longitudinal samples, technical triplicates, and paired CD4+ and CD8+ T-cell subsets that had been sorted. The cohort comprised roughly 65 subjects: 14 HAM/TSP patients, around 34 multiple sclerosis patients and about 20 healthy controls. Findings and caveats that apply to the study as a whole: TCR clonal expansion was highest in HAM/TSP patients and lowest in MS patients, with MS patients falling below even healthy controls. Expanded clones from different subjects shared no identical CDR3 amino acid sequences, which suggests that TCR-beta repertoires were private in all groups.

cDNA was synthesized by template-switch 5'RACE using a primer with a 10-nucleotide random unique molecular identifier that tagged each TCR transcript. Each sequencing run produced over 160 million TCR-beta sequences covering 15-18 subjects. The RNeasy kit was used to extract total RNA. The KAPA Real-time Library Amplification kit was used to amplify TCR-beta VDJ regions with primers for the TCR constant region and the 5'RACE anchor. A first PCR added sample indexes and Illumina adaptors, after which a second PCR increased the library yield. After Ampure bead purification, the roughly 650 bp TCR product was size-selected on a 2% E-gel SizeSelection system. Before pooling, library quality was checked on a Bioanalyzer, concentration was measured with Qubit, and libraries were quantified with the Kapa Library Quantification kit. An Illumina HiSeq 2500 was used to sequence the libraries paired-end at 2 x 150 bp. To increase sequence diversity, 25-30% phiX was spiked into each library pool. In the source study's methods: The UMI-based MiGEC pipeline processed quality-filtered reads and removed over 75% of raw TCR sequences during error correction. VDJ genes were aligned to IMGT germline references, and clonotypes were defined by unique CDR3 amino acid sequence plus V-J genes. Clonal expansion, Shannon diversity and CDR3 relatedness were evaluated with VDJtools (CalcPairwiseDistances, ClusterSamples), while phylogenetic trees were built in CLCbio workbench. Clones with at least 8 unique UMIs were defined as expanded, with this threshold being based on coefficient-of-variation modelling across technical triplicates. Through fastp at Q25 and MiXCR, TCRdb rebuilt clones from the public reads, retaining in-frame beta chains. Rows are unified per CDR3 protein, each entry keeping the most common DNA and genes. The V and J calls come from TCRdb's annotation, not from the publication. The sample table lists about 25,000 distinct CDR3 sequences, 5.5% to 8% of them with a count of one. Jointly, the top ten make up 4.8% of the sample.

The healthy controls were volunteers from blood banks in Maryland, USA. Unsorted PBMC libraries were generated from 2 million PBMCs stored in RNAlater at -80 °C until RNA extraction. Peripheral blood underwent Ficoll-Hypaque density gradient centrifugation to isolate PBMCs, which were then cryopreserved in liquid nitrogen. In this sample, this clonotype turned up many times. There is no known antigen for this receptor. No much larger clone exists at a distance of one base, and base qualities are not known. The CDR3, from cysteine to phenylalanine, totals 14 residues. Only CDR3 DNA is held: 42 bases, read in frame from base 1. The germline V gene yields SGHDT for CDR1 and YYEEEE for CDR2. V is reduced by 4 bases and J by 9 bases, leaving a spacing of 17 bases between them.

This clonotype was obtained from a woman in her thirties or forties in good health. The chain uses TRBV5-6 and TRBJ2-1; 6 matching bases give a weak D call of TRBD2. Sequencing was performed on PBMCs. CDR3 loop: CASSPWGEHGEQFF. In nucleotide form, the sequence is TGTGCCAGCAGCCCATGGGGGGAGCATGGTGAGCAGTTCTTC.